Here is one TCR beta chain with its context. The assay was immunoSEQ multiplex PCR, and TCRdb's table has in-frame clones only and misses some. Found here are tens of thousands of clones, 84% of them singletons; the top ten hold approximately 18%. Germline V gene sequence: CDR1 MNHNY, CDR2 SVGAGI (reference sequence). Trimming removed 0 bases at V and 5 bases at J, with 8 bases between. This CDR3 has 14 residues. The entry originates in a study of OX40 agonist ivuxolimab in advanced cancers. Study context: Three patients responded partially, comprising one with hepatocellular carcinoma and two with cutaneous melanoma.

This rearrangement joins TRBV6-6 to TRBJ1-5, with D hard to call. The TCR sequence derives from an adult with an advanced solid tumor such as melanoma, head and neck, liver or kidney cancer. Sample: CD4+ or CD8+ T cells sorted from blood, taken in a trial of the OX40 agonist ivuxolimab. CDR3 region: CASSYSRADQPQHF. Here the CDR3 DNA reads TGTGCCAGCAGTTACTCGAGGGCGGATCAGCCCCAGCATTTT.